Presented here are 21 T cell receptor beta chains from one specimen sequenced in a study of a mutant IDH1 vaccine in newly diagnosed glioma (dated by TCRdb to 2020 to 2022). The time point label, as the study defines it: baseline, week 1 (first vaccination visit). Per the publication, the treatment or condition label means: pre-vaccination baseline after standard-of-care therapy. Library preparation was by the immunoSEQ multiplex PCR assay. Entries here come from immuneACCESS through TCRdb and include only in-frame sequences with V and J called. Some clones fail to appear in such tables; in the studies checked, an unresolved V gene covers under half of the shortfall, and the cause of the remainder is unknown. The sample table records more than 80,000 clones; about 80% of these occur just once. Approximately 7% of the sample is held by the ten biggest clonotypes. The starting material was PBMCs, obtained from a glioma patient treated with radiotherapy, temozolomide or both. These receptors came from a woman aged 45-59 years with glioma.

The V gene is TRBV27, the J gene TRBJ1-5; TRBD1 might be the D (6 bases). The CDR3 contains 16 residues. V lost 3 bases, J lost 1 base, and 13 bases lay in between. The germline gives CDR1 MNHEY, CDR2 SMNVEV (reference sequence). The chain's CDR3 is CASSFRGGLSNQPQHF. CDR3 nucleotide sequence: TGTGCCAGCAGTTTCCGCGGGGGGCTGAGCAATCAGCCCCAGCATTTT.

The chain uses TRBV30 and TRBJ1-2; D may be TRBD1 (5 bases). From germline, CDR1 is GTSNPN and CDR2 SVGIG (reference sequence). The length of the CDR3 is 17 residues. The germline V and J ends were trimmed by 6 bases and 4 bases, with 27 bases remaining between them. The CDR3 loop is CACPDGPYRIWGYGYTF. The CDR3 nucleotides are TGTGCCTGCCCCGATGGACCCTACAGGATTTGGGGCTATGGCTACACCTTC.

V gene TRBV30 combines with J gene TRBJ1-5, with 8 bases identical to TRBD1. The CDR3 loop spans 13 amino acids. V trimming: 3 bases; J trimming: 6 bases; junction bases outside the gene matches: 4. Germline V gene lookup returns CDR1 GTSNPN and CDR2 SVGIG (reference sequence). In nucleotides, the CDR3 is TGTGCCTGGAGGGACAGGGTCGGTCAGCCCCAGCATTTT. This sequence encodes CAWRDRVGQPQHF.

V is TRBV21-1 and J is TRBJ1-5; TRBD1, the D gene given by the table, was not confirmed from the DNA. TRBV21-1 is given as a pseudogene. The CDR3 length is 23 residues. The CDR3: CASSTSRSSEAGGGVESNQPQHF. The CDR3 nucleotides read TGTGCCAGCAGCACATCTAGATCTTCGGAGGCAGGGGGTGGAGTAGAAAGCAATCAGCCCCAGCATTTT.

This rearrangement joins TRBV5-4 to TRBJ1-3; 7 bases are shared with TRBD1. CDR3 length: 16 amino acids. Germline CDR1 reads SGHNT; CDR2 reads YYREEE (reference sequence). Trimming cost V 5 bases and J 0 bases; bases outside gene matches: 8. As DNA, the CDR3 is TGTGCCAGCAGTCCCGGGACAGCAGTCTCTGGAAACACCATATATTTT. It specifies CASSPGTAVSGNTIYF.

This clone was detected only a few times. V is TRBV6-6 and J is TRBJ1-2, with unresolved D. Germline V gives CDR1 MNHNY, CDR2 SVGAGI (reference sequence). Trimming stripped 5 bases from V and 7 bases from J, with 8 bases between. CDR3 length: 11 amino acids. The CDR3 spells CASSHGVGYTF. CDR3 in DNA: TGTGCCAGCAGTCACGGGGTTGGCTACACCTTC.

The chain carries TRBV2 and TRBJ1-1; 7 positions match TRBD1. Germline values: CDR1 SNHLY, CDR2 FYNNEI. V shed 6 bases and J 2 bases; nucleotides not matched to a gene: 15. CDR3 length: 17 amino acids. The CDR3 here is CASRPLLSTGDNTEAFF. DNA for the CDR3: TGTGCCAGCAGGCCCCTCCTCTCAACAGGGGATAACACTGAAGCTTTCTTT.

The V and J genes are TRBV4-2 and TRBJ2-3, with D possibly TRBD1 on 5 matching bases. CDR3 length: 14 amino acids. Germline lookup yields CDR1 LGHNA and CDR2 YNFKEQ. The V gene lost 0 bases and the J gene lost 6 bases, with 10 bases spanning the gap. The CDR3 sequence: CASSQESNRDTQYF. The CDR3, as DNA: TGTGCCAGCAGCCAAGAATCAAACAGGGATACGCAGTATTTT.

The chain employs TRBV5-4 and TRBJ1-1; D possibly corresponds to TRBD1 (6 bases). The V end lost 4 bases, the J end lost 2 bases, and 12 bases lay between the germline ends. The CDR3 is 14 residues long. CDR1 and CDR2 (germline): SGHNT, YYREEE (reference sequence). The chain's CDR3 is CASSLWTENTEAFF. CDR3 DNA: TGTGCCAGCAGCCTATGGACAGAAAACACTGAAGCTTTCTTT.

The V and J genes are TRBV4-1 and TRBJ1-1; D gene ambiguous. CDR3 length: 14 residues. The V end was cut by 4 bases, the J end by 0 bases, with 9 bases between. CDR1 is MGHRA, CDR2 YSYEKL, per germline. The CDR3 reads CASSLPGMNTEAFF. The CDR3 DNA reads TGCGCCAGCAGCCTCCCAGGTATGAACACTGAAGCTTTCTTT.

The genes are TRBV9 and TRBJ2-3; D possibly corresponds to TRBD1 (7 bases). The CDR3 consists of 15 residues. Per the germline V gene, CDR1 is SGDLS and CDR2 is YYNGEE. The V and J ends lost 3 bases and 4 bases respectively, with 15 bases between them. CDR3 sequence (DNA): TGTGCCAGCAGCGCGCGCGGGACAGCCTCAGATACGCAGTATTTT. This codes for CASSARGTASDTQYF.

V gene TRBV5-4 combines with J gene TRBJ1-2; 7 bases line up with TRBD1. V shed 4 bases and J 6 bases; nucleotides not matched to a gene: 9. Germline V gene data show CDR1 as SGHNT and CDR2 as YYREEE (reference sequence). The CDR3 contains 14 residues. CDR3 residues: CASSHPAGGNGYTF. Here the CDR3 DNA reads TGTGCCAGCAGCCACCCCGCAGGGGGAAATGGCTACACCTTC.

V usage is TRBV5-8 and J usage is TRBJ1-4, with D tentatively TRBD1 (5 bases). Germline lookup yields CDR1 SGHTS and CDR2 YDEGEE. This CDR3 spans 14 amino acids. V lost 1 base to trimming and J lost 5 bases, with 9 bases between them. This chain's CDR3 is CASSLPGRNEKLFF. The CDR3 DNA reads TGTGCCAGCAGCTTGCCGGGACGGAATGAAAAACTGTTTTTT.

This chain joins TRBV30 and TRBJ1-1; 12 bases match TRBD1. Germline V gene data show CDR1 as GTSNPN and CDR2 as SVGIG (reference sequence). This CDR3 has 19 amino acids. J gave up 4 bases and V 5 bases, and 20 bases lay outside the gene matches. CDR3 nucleotides: TGTGCCTGGTTAGGGTTGGGACAGGGGGCGAGGGCAGGGGGCACTGAAGCTTTCTTT. It encodes CAWLGLGQGARAGGTEAFF.

The V call is TRBV5-1, the J call TRBJ2-5, with TRBD2 matching over 11 bases. V lost 0 bases and J lost 2; bases outside the gene matches: 3. Germline V gene lookup returns CDR1 SGHRS and CDR2 YFSETQ. The CDR3 has 16 residues. Written as DNA, the CDR3 is TGCGCCAGCAGCTTGGTGGGACTAGCGGTGCAAGAGACCCAGTACTTC. It specifies CASSLVGLAVQETQYF.

The chain joins TRBV27 to TRBJ1-2; 7 bases are shared with TRBD1. V was pared by 5 bases and J by 6 bases, with 9 bases of the junction left unmatched. In germline, CDR1 is MNHEY, CDR2 SMNVEV (reference sequence). The CDR3 loop spans 14 amino acids. The CDR3: CASSPGTAGDGYTF. CDR3 in DNA: TGTGCCAGCAGTCCAGGGACAGCGGGCGATGGCTACACCTTC.

For the CDR3, the DNA is TGTGCCAGCAGCTTAGCGTTTGGCTTCCAAGAGACCCAGTACTTC. It specifies CASSLAFGFQETQYF. The chain uses TRBV7-2 and TRBJ2-5; D is unclear. CDR1 is SGHTA and CDR2 is FQGNSA in the germline V gene. The CDR3 has 15 residues. V lost 0 bases, J lost 1 base, and 9 bases lay in between.

J is TRBJ2-7 and V is TRBV6-1, with 8 positions matching TRBD1. CDR3 length: 14 amino acids. V was pared by 4 bases and J by 3 bases, with 5 bases of the junction left unmatched. Germline CDR1 is MNHNS and CDR2 is SASEGT. The CDR3 sequence: CASSAPGQVYEQYF. CDR3 sequence (DNA): TGTGCCAGCAGTGCCCCGGGACAGGTCTACGAGCAGTACTTC.

The V call is TRBV6-5, the J call TRBJ1-1; TRBD1 aligns across 8 bases. V lost 5 bases and J lost 1; bases outside the gene matches: 3. This CDR3 has 14 amino acids. The germline CDR1 and CDR2 sequences are MNHEY and SVGAGI. The CDR3 coding sequence is TGTGCCAGCAGTCGGGACAGGACGAACACTGAAGCTTTCTTT. Translating it yields CASSRDRTNTEAFF.

This clone has only one observation. This rearrangement joins TRBV27 to TRBJ1-1; a possible D gene is TRBD1 (5 bases). Germline-derived CDR1 and CDR2 are MNHEY and SMNVEV (reference sequence). This CDR3 contains 13 residues. The V gene lost 9 bases and the J gene lost 8 bases, with 19 bases spanning the gap. This CDR3 reads CASRGAEAPEAFF. Written as DNA, the CDR3 is TGTGCCAGTAGAGGGGCTGAAGCTCCCGAAGCTTTCTTT.

As DNA, the CDR3 is TGTGCCAGCAGTCCCCGGGGGAGGGGGGCTTTCAAGACTGAAGCTTTCTTT. Residues: CASSPRGRGAFKTEAFF. The chain recombines TRBV27 with TRBJ1-1; D may be TRBD1 (6 bases). The germline V gene has CDR1 MNHEY and CDR2 SMNVEV (reference sequence). The V end lost 5 bases, the J end lost 5 bases, and 24 bases lay between the germline ends. This CDR3 spans 17 amino acids.